These 3 T cell receptor beta chains share one sample of origin, sequenced in a study of blood T cell repertoires in COVID-19. Produced via immunoSEQ multiplex PCR; TCRdb's table is partial and in-frame only. The table records about 200,000 clones, 85% to 90% of them present only once. Sample: peripheral blood. These receptors were taken from a woman in her 70s with acute or convalescent COVID-19.

This clone was seen only once. V usage is TRBV23-1 and J usage is TRBJ1-3; unclear D gene. TRBV23-1 is an ORF for which the function is uncertain. The CDR3 is made up of 15 amino acids. Trimming took off 7 bases at V and 4 bases at J, with 17 bases between the two ends. The CDR3 here is CASTLPPLGGNTIYF. Written as DNA, the CDR3 is TGCGCCAGCACTCTGCCGCCACTCGGGGGAAACACCATATATTTT.

This clone has just a few counts. This chain uses TRBV4-1 with TRBJ2-7; the D gene is possibly TRBD2 (5 bases). The CDR3 consists of 12 residues. Germline CDR1 MGHRA, CDR2 YSYEKL. With 0 bases removed from V and 7 bases from J, the gap between germline ends came to 7 bases. The CDR3 DNA reads as TGCGCCAGCAGCCAAGATGGGAGAGAGCAGTACTTC. Translation: CASSQDGREQYF.

The rearrangement joins TRBV11-3 to TRBJ1-1; D is possibly TRBD1 (6 bases). The V end was cut by 5 bases, the J end by 1 base, with 14 bases between. Germline V gives CDR1 SGHNT, CDR2 YENEEA. This CDR3 has 15 amino acids. CDR3 region: CASSPFGDTNTEAFF. As DNA, the CDR3 is TGTGCCAGCAGCCCCTTCGGGGACACGAACACTGAAGCTTTCTTT.